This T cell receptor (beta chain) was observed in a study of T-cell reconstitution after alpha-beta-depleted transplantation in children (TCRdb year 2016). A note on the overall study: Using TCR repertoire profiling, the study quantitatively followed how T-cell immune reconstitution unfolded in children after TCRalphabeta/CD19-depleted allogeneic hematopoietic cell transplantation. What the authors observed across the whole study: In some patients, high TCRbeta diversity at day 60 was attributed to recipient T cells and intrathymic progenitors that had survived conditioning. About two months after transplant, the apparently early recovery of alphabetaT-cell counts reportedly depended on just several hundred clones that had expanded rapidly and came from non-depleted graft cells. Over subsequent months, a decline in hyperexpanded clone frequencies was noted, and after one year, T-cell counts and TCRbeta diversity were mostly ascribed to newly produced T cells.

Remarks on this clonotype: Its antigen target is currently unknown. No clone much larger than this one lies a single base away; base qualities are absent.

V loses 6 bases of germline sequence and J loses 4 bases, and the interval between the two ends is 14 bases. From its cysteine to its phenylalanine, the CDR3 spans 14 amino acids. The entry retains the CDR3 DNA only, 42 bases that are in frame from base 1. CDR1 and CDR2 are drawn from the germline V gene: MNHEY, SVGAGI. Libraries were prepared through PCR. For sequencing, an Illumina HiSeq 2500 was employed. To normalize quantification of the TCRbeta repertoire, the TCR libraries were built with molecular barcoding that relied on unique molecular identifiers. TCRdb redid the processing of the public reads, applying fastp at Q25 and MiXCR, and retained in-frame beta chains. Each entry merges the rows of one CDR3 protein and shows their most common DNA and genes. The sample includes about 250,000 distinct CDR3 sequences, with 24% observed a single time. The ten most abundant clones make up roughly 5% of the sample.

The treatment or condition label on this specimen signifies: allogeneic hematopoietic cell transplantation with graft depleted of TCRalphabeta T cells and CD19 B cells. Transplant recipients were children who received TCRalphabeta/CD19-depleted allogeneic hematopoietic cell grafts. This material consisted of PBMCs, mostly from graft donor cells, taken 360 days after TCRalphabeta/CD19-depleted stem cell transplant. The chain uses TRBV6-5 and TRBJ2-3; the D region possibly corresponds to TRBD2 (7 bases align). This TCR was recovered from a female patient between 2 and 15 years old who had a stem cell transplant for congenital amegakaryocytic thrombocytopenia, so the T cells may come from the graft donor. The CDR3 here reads CASRNLGGADTQYF. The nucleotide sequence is TGTGCCAGCAGAAATTTAGGGGGGGCAGATACGCAGTATTTT.